One sample yielded the 6 T cell receptor beta chains listed below, sequenced in a study of blood T cells in healthy people across ages. Through a sample-barcoded 5' primer and a J-beta primer mix, a second PCR was run for roughly 6 to 12 cycles. TCRdb re-analysed the 5' RACE reads in MiXCR, keeping a single row per CDR3 protein. The profile shows approximately 800,000 distinct CDR3 sequences, more than 25% of them singletons. This sample was shared with a second study, whose subject was T cells of mothers and their children.

The sample consisted of blood. These receptors all come from a boy aged 5-17 years in good health.

This clonotype was observed a handful of times. The V gene is TRBV3-1, the J gene TRBJ2-5; 11 bases are shared with TRBD2. Unmatched junction bases numbered 7, after V lost 1 base and J lost 0 bases. This CDR3 has 18 amino acids. Germline CDR1 reads LGHDT; CDR2 reads YNNKEL (reference sequence). DNA of the CDR3: TGTGCCAGCAGCCAAGTGACTAGCGGGGCGCAGTACCAAGAGACCCAGTACTTC. It encodes CASSQVTSGAQYQETQYF.

The rearrangement links TRBV7-2 to TRBJ2-2, with 9 bases fitting TRBD1. Per germline, CDR1 SGHTA and CDR2 FQGNSA. The CDR3 covers 15 residues. V was clipped by 3 bases and J by 4 bases; unmatched bases: 3. CDR3 coding DNA: TGTGCCAGCAGCTTTACAGGGGGCCGCACCGGGGAGCTGTTTTTT. This encodes CASSFTGGRTGELFF.

This clonotype was found a few times. This chain links TRBV24-1 with TRBJ2-7, with TRBD1 as a possible D gene (5 bases). The CDR3 has 13 amino acids. CDR1 and CDR2 (germline): KGHDR, SFDVKD. V lost 5 bases and J lost 1, with 8 bases in between. The CDR3 sequence: CATSAAGSYEQYF. In DNA form, the CDR3 reads TGTGCCACCAGTGCGGCAGGGTCCTACGAGCAGTACTTC.

The chain uses TRBV12-3 or TRBV12-4 and TRBJ1-5, with TRBD1 matching over 7 bases. This CDR3 region has 14 residues. J was trimmed by 3 bases and V by 6 bases; bases with no gene match: 5. Written as DNA, the CDR3 is TGTGCCAGCAGGGAGACAGGGTTCAATCAGCCCCAGCATTTT. The encoded protein is CASRETGFNQPQHF.

The CDR3 sequence is CASSSSGTGGFETNEKLFF. As DNA, the CDR3 is TGTGCCAGTAGTTCATCGGGGACAGGGGGCTTCGAAACTAATGAAAAACTGTTTTTT. V gene TRBV19 combines with J gene TRBJ1-4, with 12 bases identical to TRBD1. V shed 5 bases, J shed 1 base, and the junction held 11 bases outside the gene matches. The CDR3 contains 19 residues. The germline gives CDR1 LNHDA, CDR2 SQIVND (reference sequence). Complete variable domain (other parts from reference TRBV19 and TRBJ1-4): DGGITQSPKYLFRKEGQNVTLSCEQNLNHDAMYWYRQDPGQGLRLIYYSQIVNDFQKGDIAEGYSVSREKKESFPLTVTSAQKNPTAFYLCASSSSGTGGFETNEKLFFGSGTQLSVL.

This clonotype was counted between two and nine times. The chain employs TRBV12-3 or TRBV12-4 and TRBJ1-1; TRBD1 aligns across 8 bases. CDR3 length equals 16 residues. V trimming: 6 bases; J trimming: 2 bases; junction bases outside the gene matches: 11. The CDR3 reads CASRMGSGQVNTEAFF. The DNA of the CDR3 is TGTGCCAGCAGAATGGGATCGGGACAGGTCAACACTGAAGCTTTCTTT.